This T cell receptor beta chain was retrieved from a study of beta chain features in type 1 diabetes. Study-level points and caveats: These data did not resolve whether HLA type affects TCRB rearrangement.

All of the isolated RNA was reverse transcribed, so expressed TCRB transcripts were sequenced. TCRdb keeps only in-frame clones here, not all; method: immunoSEQ multiplex PCR. This table has 150,000 to 190,000 clones, about 8.1% appearing once. This clone showed up just a few times. Its antigen is still unknown. The sample holds other DNA sequences that translate to the same CDR3. What was sequenced was central memory CD4+ T cells from blood. This receptor was identified in a man aged 18 to 29 in good health.

Here the CDR3 reads CSVSANYGYTF. DNA of the CDR3: TGCAGCGTTTCAGCTAACTATGGCTACACCTTC. The gene calls are TRBV29-1 and TRBJ1-2, with D hard to call. Germline assignment: CDR1 SQVTM and CDR2 ANQGSEA. V was cut by 5 bases and J by 0 bases, with 4 bases left in between. CDR3 length: 11 amino acids. The full variable domain, rest sourced from reference TRBV29-1 and TRBJ1-2, is SAVISQKPSRDICQRGTSLTIQCQVDSQVTMMFWYRQQPGQSLTLIATANQGSEATYESGFVIDKFPISRPNLTFSTLTVSNMSPEDSSIYLCSVSANYGYTFGSGTRLTVV.